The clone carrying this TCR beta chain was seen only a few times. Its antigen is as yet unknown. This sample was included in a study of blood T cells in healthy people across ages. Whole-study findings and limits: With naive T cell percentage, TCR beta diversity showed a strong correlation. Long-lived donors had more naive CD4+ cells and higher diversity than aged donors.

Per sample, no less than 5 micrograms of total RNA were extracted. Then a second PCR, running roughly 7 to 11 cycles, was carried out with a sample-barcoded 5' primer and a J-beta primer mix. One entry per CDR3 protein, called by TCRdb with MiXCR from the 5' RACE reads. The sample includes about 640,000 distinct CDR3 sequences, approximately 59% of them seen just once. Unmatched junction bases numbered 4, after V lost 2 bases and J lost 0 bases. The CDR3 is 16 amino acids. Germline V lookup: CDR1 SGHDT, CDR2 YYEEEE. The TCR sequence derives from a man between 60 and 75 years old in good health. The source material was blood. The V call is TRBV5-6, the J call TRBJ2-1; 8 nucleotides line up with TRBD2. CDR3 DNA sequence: TGTGCCAGCAGCTTCGGGGGGGGAAACTCCTACAATGAGCAGTTCTTC. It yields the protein CASSFGGGNSYNEQFF.